The rows below give T cell receptor beta chains drawn from one sample of a study of blood T cell repertoires in COVID-19. Sequencing was performed with immunoSEQ multiplex PCR; in TCRdb, only in-frame clones are kept and a portion is missing. The sample has hundreds of thousands of clones, more than 75% seen once. The source material was peripheral blood. The source of these receptors is a woman younger than 30 who had recovered from COVID-19. CDR3s leave out the opening cysteine and the closing phenylalanine or tryptophan. The D gene is left open where the match is weak.

V	J	D	CDR3
TRBV28	TRBJ1-4	.	ASSSGKLF
TRBV7-9	TRBJ2-1	TRBD2	ASSEPGTSGYNEQF
TRBV5-6	TRBJ1-6	TRBD1	ASSWDRGDSPLH
TRBV7-2	TRBJ1-2	.	ASSLGAGAAGYT
TRBV18	TRBJ1-1	.	ASSPGGSTEAF
TRBV29-1	TRBJ2-3	.	SVEPGGTDTQY
TRBV13	TRBJ2-1	TRBD2	ASSYTDSGLAGGNEQF
TRBV6-2/TRBV6-3	TRBJ2-3	.	ASSFRPRAQY
TRBV20-1	TRBJ2-3	.	SASNPGTDTQY
TRBV3-1/TRBV3-2	TRBJ2-1	.	ASSQSMRGGNEQF
TRBV27	TRBJ1-1	.	ASSLSDRPSNTEAF
TRBV10-1	TRBJ1-5	.	ASRAVPLQPQH